A single sample gave rise to the 19 T cell receptor beta chains below, sequenced in a study of blood T cell repertoires in COVID-19. Sequenced by immunoSEQ multiplex PCR; TCRdb stores in-frame clones only, minus some. Of about 150,000 clones in the sample, approximately 84% were seen once. The material sequenced was peripheral blood. The receptors derive from a woman aged 80 or older with COVID-19, enrolled during active disease.

This chain links TRBV7-2 with TRBJ1-3; 7 positions match TRBD1. CDR1 SGHTA and CDR2 FQGNSA come from the germline V gene. V was pared by 1 base and J by 4 bases, with 4 bases of the junction left unmatched. The CDR3 sequence is 15 residues long. CDR3 sequence (DNA): TGTGCCAGCAGCTTAGACAGGGGAGCGGGAAACACCATATATTTT. Protein product: CASSLDRGAGNTIYF.

The chain recombines TRBV28 with TRBJ1-4, with D possibly TRBD1 on 5 matching bases. V was pared by 3 bases and J by 6 bases, with 11 bases between. The CDR3 is 14 amino acids. Germline V CDR1 and CDR2: MDHEN, SYDVKM. The chain's CDR3 is CASSFSGTHEKLFF. The CDR3 nucleotides are TGTGCCAGCAGTTTTTCCGGGACTCATGAAAAACTGTTTTTT.

The chain recombines TRBV3-1 (or the pseudogene TRBV3-2) with TRBJ2-3; TRBD2 matches at 11 bases. Germline CDR1 LGHDT, CDR2 YNNKEL (reference sequence). V trimming: 3 bases; J trimming: 2 bases; junction bases outside the gene matches: 4. This CDR3 contains 16 residues. The CDR3 DNA reads TGTGCCAGCAGCCAGGTAGCGGGGGGGGTCACAGATACGCAGTATTTT. This gives the protein CASSQVAGGVTDTQYF.

The chain has TRBV6-6 and TRBJ2-1; 7 bases fit TRBD2. The germline V gene encodes CDR1 MNHNY and CDR2 SVGAGI (reference sequence). This CDR3 is built from 15 residues. J lost 3 bases, V lost 6 bases, and 8 bases had no gene match. Here the CDR3 reads CASSRLAGVYNEQFF. In DNA, the CDR3 is TGTGCCAGCAGCCGGCTGGCGGGGGTCTACAATGAGCAGTTCTTC.

The gene calls are TRBV4-2 and TRBJ2-1; 9 positions agree with TRBD2. Germline lookup yields CDR1 LGHNA and CDR2 YNFKEQ. V shed 0 bases, J shed 0 bases, and the junction held 6 bases outside the gene matches. The CDR3 is made up of 18 amino acids. The CDR3 sequence is CASSQDGSGGYSYNEQFF. The CDR3 region has the DNA TGTGCCAGCAGCCAAGATGGGAGCGGGGGGTACTCCTACAATGAGCAGTTCTTC.

This clone was detected a few times. The genes are TRBV5-5 and TRBJ2-3; TRBD2 matches at 7 bases. Germline loops: CDR1 SGHKS, CDR2 YYEKEE (reference sequence). The CDR3 sequence is 14 residues long. V shed 3 bases and J 2 bases; nucleotides not matched to a gene: 3. CDR3 sequence (DNA): TGTGCCAGCAGCTGGAGGGACTACACAGATACGCAGTATTTT. Translating it yields CASSWRDYTDTQYF.

The chain uses TRBV24-1 and TRBJ2-7, with D perhaps TRBD1 (6 bases). V lost 2 bases and J 4 bases, leaving 11 bases between the germline ends. CDR3 length: 14 residues. Germline CDR1 reads KGHDR; CDR2 reads SFDVKD. CDR3 in amino acids: CATSDYRDGYEQYF. In nucleotides, the CDR3 is TGTGCCACCAGTGATTACAGGGACGGGTACGAGCAGTACTTC.

The V and J genes are TRBV7-2 and TRBJ1-2, with 7 bases that match TRBD1. V shed 1 base, J shed 8 bases, and the junction held 4 bases outside the gene matches. CDR1 and CDR2 (germline): SGHTA, FQGNSA. The CDR3 has 13 residues. The chain's CDR3 is CASSLGTRGGYTF. The CDR3 DNA reads as TGTGCCAGCAGCTTAGGTACCAGGGGGGGCTACACCTTC. The full variable domain, in which reference TRBV7-2 and TRBJ1-2 provide the parts outside the CDR3, is GAGVSQSPSNKVTEKGKDVELRCDPISGHTALYWYRQSLGQGLEFLIYFQGNSAPDKSGLPSDRFSAERTGGSVSTLTIQRTQQEDSAVYLCASSLGTRGGYTFGSGTRLTVV.

This chain connects TRBV3-1 (or the pseudogene TRBV3-2) to TRBJ2-7; a weak D match, TRBD2 (6 bases). Trimming took off 1 base at V and 2 bases at J, with 15 bases between the two ends. Germline values: CDR1 LGHDT, CDR2 YNNKEL (reference sequence). This CDR3 is built from 16 residues. CDR3 nucleotides: TGTGCCAGCAGCCAAGTTCGGGGCGGGGTCACCTACGAGCAGTACTTC. This translates into CASSQVRGGVTYEQYF.

The chain has TRBV6-2 or TRBV6-3 and TRBJ2-5; D ambiguous. This CDR3 spans 12 amino acids. In germline, CDR1 is MNHEY, CDR2 SVGEGT. Between the trimmed V and J ends, which lost 5 bases and 2 bases, there was a span of 6 bases. The CDR3 sequence is CASSHTQETQYF. DNA of the CDR3: TGTGCCAGCAGTCATACACAAGAGACCCAGTACTTC.

The V and J genes are TRBV19 and TRBJ1-1; no reliable D call. The CDR3 consists of 13 residues. V was pared by 0 bases and J by 4 bases, with 6 bases between. CDR1 is LNHDA and CDR2 is SQIVND in the germline V gene (reference sequence). CDR3 nucleotides: TGTGCCAGTAGTATAGATCTAGGCACTGAAGCTTTCTTT. Amino acids: CASSIDLGTEAFF.

J is TRBJ2-1 and V is TRBV9, with D possibly matching TRBD2 (5 bases). Looked up from germline, CDR1 is SGDLS and CDR2 is YYNGEE. The V gene lost 4 bases and the J gene lost 2 bases, with 16 bases spanning the gap. This CDR3 has 16 residues. This chain's CDR3 is CASSPSTRVPYNEQFF. The CDR3 bases are TGTGCCAGCAGCCCTTCGACGAGGGTCCCCTACAATGAGCAGTTCTTC.

CDR3 in DNA: TGTGCCAGCAGGCACGCGGGAACCTACAATGAGCAGTTCTTC. This codes for CASRHAGTYNEQFF. V is TRBV7-2 and J is TRBJ2-1; possible D gene TRBD2, 6 bases. The CDR3 loop spans 14 amino acids. V shed 6 bases and J shed 2 bases, with 11 bases lying between them. CDR1 is SGHTA and CDR2 is FQGNSA in the germline V gene.

This chain links TRBV24-1 with TRBJ2-5; 11 bases align to TRBD2. Germline CDR1 reads KGHDR; CDR2 reads SFDVKD. The CDR3 totals 16 residues. Losses at the gene ends were 2 bases for V and 4 bases for J; bases not matched to a gene: 5. The CDR3 DNA sequence: TGTGCCACCAGTGATTCCCTAGCGGGAGGTGGAGAGACCCAGTACTTC. Residues: CATSDSLAGGGETQYF.

CDR3 residues: CASSGTGGIHQPQHF. CDR3 in DNA: TGTGCCAGCAGCGGGACAGGGGGGATTCATCAGCCCCAGCATTTT. The V gene is TRBV7-2, the J gene TRBJ1-5; 11 bases line up with TRBD1. After removal of 5 bases from V and 5 bases from J, the junction contained 5 bases not matched to a gene. The CDR3 extends over 15 amino acids. Germline V gives CDR1 SGHTA, CDR2 FQGNSA.

V is TRBV12-5 and J is TRBJ1-2; possible D gene TRBD1, 6 bases. CDR3 length equals 13 residues. V dropped 5 bases and J dropped 7 bases, with 14 bases sitting between them. Per germline, CDR1 LGHNT and CDR2 FRNRAP. CDR3 sequence reads: CASGPPGGLGYTF. The CDR3 coding sequence is TGTGCTAGTGGTCCCCCGGGGGGCCTTGGCTACACCTTC.

CDR3 sequence (DNA): TGTGCCAGTAGCCCCGGTGGTCGGACAGATACGCAGTATTTT. Protein product: CASSPGGRTDTQYF. The rearrangement uses TRBV19 and TRBJ2-3; D gene unclear. Deletions cut 6 bases from V and 3 bases from J, with 13 bases between. In germline, CDR1 is LNHDA, CDR2 SQIVND (reference sequence). There are 14 residues in the CDR3.

The rearrangement links TRBV27 to TRBJ1-2, with unresolved D. Germline CDR1 reads MNHEY; CDR2 reads SMNVEV (reference sequence). V was trimmed by 0 bases and J by 2 bases, leaving 7 bases between them. CDR3 length: 14 amino acids. DNA for the CDR3: TGTGCCAGCAGTTTATCGCTACAGAACTATGGCTACACCTTC. It is translated as CASSLSLQNYGYTF.

The gene calls are TRBV18 and TRBJ2-7, with 13 bases identical to TRBD2. Looked up from germline, CDR1 is KGHSH and CDR2 is LQKENI. V lost 5 bases and J lost 6; bases outside the gene matches: 4. This CDR3 spans 14 amino acids. CDR3 region: CASSGLAGDVEQYF. For the CDR3, the DNA is TGTGCCAGCTCAGGACTAGCGGGAGATGTCGAGCAGTACTTC.